These 29 T cell receptor beta chains share one sample of origin, sequenced in a study of shared clonotypes between healthy human individuals. Naive CD8 cells lacked CD45RO and underwent positive selection for CCR7, leaving out terminally differentiated effector memory CD45RA+ cells. The data were produced by immunoSEQ multiplex PCR, yet TCRdb's version contains in-frame clones alone and is incomplete. Here the sample spans around 620,000 clones, 90% to 95% being singletons. The sample was naive CD8+ T cells sorted from blood. The receptors were gathered from a woman younger than 45 in good health.

Only one count was recorded for this clone. The genes are TRBV6-6 and TRBJ2-5; 8 nucleotides line up with TRBD1. Germline lookup yields CDR1 MNHNY and CDR2 SVGAGI (reference sequence). V trimming: 4 bases; J trimming: 11 bases; junction bases outside the gene matches: 12. This CDR3 is 14 amino acids long. CDR3 nucleotides: TGTGCCAGCAGTTCGCTCGACAGGGGCGCGGAGCAGTACTTC. This gives the protein CASSSLDRGAEQYF.

This clone turned up a few times. The chain is built from TRBV9 and TRBJ1-5, with D uncertain. The V gene lost 3 bases and the J gene lost 2 bases, with 6 bases spanning the gap. The length of the CDR3 is 13 residues. The germline CDR1 and CDR2 sequences are SGDLS and YYNGEE. CDR3 region: CASSARGNQPQHF. CDR3 sequence (DNA): TGTGCCAGCAGCGCTAGAGGCAATCAGCCCCAGCATTTT.

The chain has TRBV7-6 and TRBJ2-7; possible D gene TRBD1, 7 bases. Between the trimmed V and J ends, which lost 5 bases and 2 bases, there was a span of 19 bases. The CDR3 covers 16 residues. CDR1 and CDR2 (germline): SGHVS, FNYEAQ. Here the CDR3 DNA reads TGTGCCAGCAGCCTGATGGGGGGACAGCGAACCTACGAGCAGTACTTC. Protein sequence: CASSLMGGQRTYEQYF.

The chain employs TRBV2 and TRBJ2-7; 7 nucleotides match TRBD1. V was pared by 8 bases and J by 3 bases, with 7 bases of the junction left unmatched. The CDR3 has 13 residues. Per the germline V gene, CDR1 is SNHLY and CDR2 is FYNNEI. CDR3 residues: CASRDSKFYEQYF. The CDR3 DNA follows: TGTGCCAGCCGGGACAGTAAATTCTACGAGCAGTACTTC.

The genes are TRBV5-6 and TRBJ2-1; 8 bases line up with TRBD2. CDR1 SGHDT and CDR2 YYEEEE come from the germline V gene. With V trimmed by 0 bases and J by 7 bases, 9 bases remained unmatched. The CDR3 contains 16 residues. The CDR3 here is CASSLVREGRKNEQFF. The DNA for the CDR3 is TGTGCCAGCAGCTTGGTACGGGAGGGGAGAAAGAATGAGCAGTTCTTC.

The V gene is TRBV28, the J gene TRBJ2-5, with no clear D. Trimming took 4 bases from V and 6 from J, leaving 6 bases between them. The CDR3 spans 11 residues. The germline CDR1 and CDR2 sequences are MDHEN and SYDVKM. CDR3 region: CASSSHQTQYF. The CDR3 nucleotides are TGTGCCAGCAGTTCCCATCAGACCCAGTACTTC. Supplemented by reference TRBV28 and TRBJ2-5, the full variable domain reads DVKVTQSSRYLVKRTGEKVFLECVQDMDHENMFWYRQDPGLGLRLIYFSYDVKMKEKGDIPEGYSVSREKKERFSLILESASTNQTSMYLCASSSHQTQYFGPGTRLLVL.

V and J are TRBV28 and TRBJ2-1; tentatively, D is TRBD1 (6 bases). Germline V gene data show CDR1 as MDHEN and CDR2 as SYDVKM. This CDR3 has 14 amino acids. The V end was cut by 3 bases, the J end by 2 bases, with 8 bases between. DNA for the CDR3: TGTGCCAGCAGTTTTACAGGGCCCTACAATGAGCAGTTCTTC. Amino acid sequence: CASSFTGPYNEQFF.

Remarks on this clone: A junction end diverges from the germline sequence, so it may reflect a read error. The chain combines TRBV7-9 with TRBJ2-7; D is possibly TRBD2 (5 bases). This CDR3 is 14 amino acids long. Germline V gives CDR1 SEHNR, CDR2 FQNEAQ (reference sequence). Here the CDR3 reads CASSLAPAVSEQYF. In DNA form, the CDR3 reads TGTGCCAGCAGCCTAGCCCCAGCGGTATCCGAGCAGTACTTC.

V is TRBV10-1 and J is TRBJ2-1, with D tentatively TRBD1 (5 bases). Trimming removed 2 bases at V and 6 bases at J, with 11 bases between. The CDR3 covers 14 residues. The germline gives CDR1 WNHNN, CDR2 SYGVQD (reference sequence). This CDR3 reads CASSEAGLGNEQFF. CDR3 DNA sequence: TGCGCCAGCAGTGAGGCAGGGCTGGGCAATGAGCAGTTCTTC.

The chain combines TRBV2 with TRBJ1-5; no clear D. This CDR3 is 17 amino acids long. Trimming stripped 1 base from V and 0 bases from J, with 13 bases between. Germline CDR1 SNHLY, CDR2 FYNNEI. CDR3 amino acids: CASSEGGLRDSNQPQHF. The CDR3 coding sequence is TGTGCCAGCAGTGAAGGAGGATTACGGGATAGCAATCAGCCCCAGCATTTT.

The chain couples TRBV9 to TRBJ2-7; D is unclear. The CDR3 has 14 residues. Germline V gene lookup returns CDR1 SGDLS and CDR2 YYNGEE. Between the trimmed V and J ends, which lost 4 bases and 5 bases, there was a span of 16 bases. As DNA, the CDR3 is TGTGCCAGCAGCCCCTCTTCGGCCAGCCACGAGCAGTACTTC. Encoded protein: CASSPSSASHEQYF. The full variable domain, in which reference TRBV9 and TRBJ2-7 provide the parts outside the CDR3, is DSGVTQTPKHLITATGQRVTLRCSPRSGDLSVYWYQQSLDQGLQFLIQYYNGEERAKGNILERFSAQQFPDLHSELNLSSLELGDSALYFCASSPSSASHEQYFGPGTRLTVT.

The CDR3 DNA reads TGTGCCAGCAGTCTGCCCTCGACAGGTGAGAACACTGAAGCTTTCTTT. Its protein product is CASSLPSTGENTEAFF. V gene TRBV6-6 combines with J gene TRBJ1-1; maybe TRBD1 (6 bases). The CDR3 length is 16 residues. The germline CDR1 and CDR2 sequences are MNHNY and SVGAGI (reference sequence). Deletions cut 5 bases from V and 1 base from J, with 17 bases between.

The chain uses TRBV7-9 and TRBJ1-1; a possible D gene is TRBD1 (6 bases). CDR3 size: 13 residues. V was pared by 7 bases and J by 1 base, with 10 bases between. Germline V gene lookup returns CDR1 SEHNR and CDR2 FQNEAQ (reference sequence). Here the CDR3 reads CASTQGTNTEAFF. DNA of the CDR3: TGTGCCAGCACCCAGGGGACGAACACTGAAGCTTTCTTT.

The V call is TRBV4-2, the J call TRBJ2-3; 10 bases map to TRBD2. Germline lookup yields CDR1 LGHNA and CDR2 YNFKEQ. This CDR3 region has 19 residues. V was pared by 0 bases and J by 3 bases, with 12 bases of the junction left unmatched. In DNA, the CDR3 is TGTGCCAGCAGCCAAGAAGGGAGCGGGAGGGCCAGGGGAACAGATACGCAGTATTTT. This codes for CASSQEGSGRARGTDTQYF.

The rearrangement links TRBV27 to TRBJ2-7; 7 bases match TRBD1. The CDR3 loop spans 15 amino acids. Trimming removed 5 bases from V and 5 bases from J; junction bases left unmatched: 12. CDR1 and CDR2 from the germline V gene are MNHEY and SMNVEV (reference sequence). CDR3 nucleotides: TGTGCCAGCAGTCCCCGGGGCAGGGGGAACCACGAGCAGTACTTC. This gives the protein CASSPRGRGNHEQYF.

The chain carries TRBV7-9 and TRBJ2-5, with D possibly being TRBD2 (6 bases). Deletions cut 4 bases from V and 2 bases from J, with 8 bases between. From germline, CDR1 is SEHNR and CDR2 FQNEAQ (reference sequence). The CDR3 runs to 13 residues. The DNA of the CDR3 is TGTGCCAGCAGCTCGACTAGACAAGAGACCCAGTACTTC. It is translated as CASSSTRQETQYF.

This clone was detected only once. The rearrangement uses TRBV9 and TRBJ2-1; D possibly corresponds to TRBD1 (5 bases). This CDR3 is 13 amino acids long. V lost 0 bases to trimming and J lost 12 bases, with 13 bases between them. Germline V gene lookup returns CDR1 SGDLS and CDR2 YYNGEE. CDR3 in amino acids: CASSVGGVEVQFF. CDR3 nucleotide sequence: TGTGCCAGCAGCGTAGGGGGCGTTGAGGTGCAGTTCTTC.

The V gene is TRBV5-1, the J gene TRBJ2-5; no definite D call. Germline CDR1 is SGHRS and CDR2 is YFSETQ. The CDR3 is 13 amino acids. V was cut by 4 bases and J by 5 bases, with 12 bases left in between. The DNA of the CDR3 is TGCGCCAGCAGCAATCGGTTCGGGGAGACCCAGTACTTC. This sequence encodes CASSNRFGETQYF. The full variable domain, rest sourced from reference TRBV5-1 and TRBJ2-5, is KAGVTQTPRYLIKTRGQQVTLSCSPISGHRSVSWYQQTPGQGLQFLFEYFSETQRNKGNFPGRFSGRQFSNSRSEMNVSTLELGDSALYLCASSNRFGETQYFGPGTRLLVL.

This chain links TRBV9 with TRBJ1-3, with TRBD1 identical over 9 bases. Per the germline V gene, CDR1 is SGDLS and CDR2 is YYNGEE. This CDR3 has 16 residues. Trimming removed 0 bases from V and 4 bases from J; junction bases left unmatched: 5. The CDR3 sequence is CASSVAGQGPGNTIYF. In nucleotides, the CDR3 is TGTGCCAGCAGCGTAGCGGGACAGGGACCGGGAAACACCATATATTTT.

The chain uses TRBV27 and TRBJ2-7; 9 bases map to TRBD1. The CDR3 covers 15 residues. The junction had 8 bases not matched to a gene; V was cut back by 5 bases and J by 3 bases. Germline V gene data show CDR1 as MNHEY and CDR2 as SMNVEV (reference sequence). The CDR3 reads CASSKMGQGVYEQYF. In DNA, the CDR3 is TGTGCCAGCAGTAAAATGGGACAGGGAGTCTACGAGCAGTACTTC.

With regard to this clone: Other nucleotide sequences in the sample specify the same CDR3. This CDR3 reads CASSVEGVNTEAFF. CDR3 sequence (DNA): TGTGCCAGCAGCGTAGAAGGTGTGAACACTGAAGCTTTCTTT. This chain uses TRBV9 with TRBJ1-1; no reliable D call. The CDR3 runs 14 residues. From germline, CDR1 is SGDLS and CDR2 YYNGEE. The V end lost 0 bases, the J end lost 0 bases, and 6 bases lay between the germline ends.

The chain recombines TRBV5-8 with TRBJ2-5; D not resolved. The assigned J gene may be wrong: the sequence end matches TRBJ2-7 better. Germline loops: CDR1 SGHTS, CDR2 YDEGEE. The CDR3 loop spans 12 amino acids. In DNA, the CDR3 is TGTGCCAGCAGCTTAGTAATCCACGAGCAGTACTTC. This encodes CASSLVIHEQYF.

The CDR3 DNA is TGTGCCAGCAGCTTAGGGGTAGGGGGGAGGACTGAAGCTTTCTTT. Its protein is CASSLGVGGRTEAFF. The chain links TRBV7-6 to TRBJ1-1; D is possibly TRBD1 (6 bases). With 1 base removed from V and 5 bases from J, the gap between germline ends came to 14 bases. The germline gives CDR1 SGHVS, CDR2 FNYEAQ. This CDR3 region has 15 residues.

This rearrangement joins TRBV7-6 to TRBJ2-1, with D unresolved. Germline V CDR1 and CDR2: SGHVS, FNYEAQ. The V end lost 1 base, the J end lost 2 bases, and 9 bases lay between the germline ends. CDR3 length: 15 amino acids. CDR3 loop: CASSLGLATYNEQFF. CDR3 nucleotide sequence: TGTGCCAGCAGCTTAGGACTGGCCACCTACAATGAGCAGTTCTTC.

The chain joins TRBV27 to TRBJ2-1, with 14 bases aligning to TRBD2. The CDR3 is 13 residues long. V shed 7 bases, J shed 10 bases, and the junction held 3 bases outside the gene matches. CDR1 and CDR2 (germline): MNHEY, SMNVEV (reference sequence). The CDR3 region is CASTTSGRGEQFF. For the CDR3, the DNA is TGTGCCAGCACGACTAGCGGGAGGGGCGAGCAGTTCTTC.

This clone was picked up a small number of times. This same CDR3 is encoded by further DNA sequences in the sample. The chain recombines TRBV9 with TRBJ2-7; D not resolved. CDR1 and CDR2 from the germline V gene are SGDLS and YYNGEE. Between the trimmed V and J ends, which lost 4 bases and 1 base, there was a span of 3 bases. The CDR3 consists of 11 residues. CDR3 loop: CASSSSYEQYF. CDR3 nucleotide sequence: TGTGCCAGCAGCTCATCCTACGAGCAGTACTTC.

The J gene is TRBJ2-7, the V gene TRBV12-1; TRBD2, as called in the table, went unchecked against the DNA. TRBV12-1 is a pseudogene segment. The CDR3 consists of 12 residues. This CDR3 reads CATAGIAREQYF. The CDR3 DNA follows: TGTGCCACCGCAGGAATAGCGCGTGAGCAGTACTTC.

CDR3 nucleotide sequence: TGTGCCAGCAGTGCCCTTGCCGGGACAGTTGGAAACACCATATATTTT. Protein: CASSALAGTVGNTIYF. V and J are TRBV6-1 and TRBJ1-3; 7 positions agree with TRBD1. After removal of 4 bases from V and 3 bases from J, the junction contained 9 bases not matched to a gene. This CDR3 contains 16 residues. The germline CDR1 and CDR2 sequences are MNHNS and SASEGT.

The V call is TRBV7-3, the J call TRBJ2-3; 7 nucleotides agree with TRBD2. The trim removed 1 base at V and 4 bases at J, leaving 8 bases unmatched. The CDR3 covers 16 residues. CDR1 and CDR2 from the germline V gene are SGHTA and FQGTGA. CDR3 sequence: CASSLISGKAADTQYF. The CDR3 DNA reads as TGTGCCAGCAGCTTAATAAGCGGGAAAGCGGCAGATACGCAGTATTTT.